Shown below are 19 T cell receptor beta chains from a single sample sequenced in a study of shared clonotypes between healthy human individuals. TCRdb keeps only in-frame clones here, not all; method: immunoSEQ multiplex PCR. Here the sample spans about 2 million clones, about 95% being singletons. CD45RO-negative, CCR7-selected cells formed the naive CD8 fraction, which excluded terminally differentiated effector memory CD45RA+ cells. Sequencing was carried out using naive CD8+ T cells sorted from blood. The receptor set was obtained from a man younger than 30 in good health.

The chain carries TRBV15 and TRBJ1-1; D is ambiguous. CDR1 is LNHNV and CDR2 is YYDKDF in the germline V gene (reference sequence). The CDR3 extends over 12 amino acids. With 11 bases removed from V and 6 bases from J, the gap between germline ends came to 16 bases. The CDR3 loop is CAVGDRPSEAFF. CDR3 DNA sequence: TGTGCCGTCGGTGATAGGCCATCTGAAGCTTTCTTT.

J is TRBJ1-3 and V is TRBV28; possibly TRBD1 for D (5 bases). Trimming cost V 0 bases and J 9 bases, with 12 bases left between them. The CDR3 has 14 amino acids. Germline V lookup: CDR1 MDHEN, CDR2 SYDVKM. DNA for the CDR3: TGTGCCAGCAGTTTATGGGGACTCCGGGGCACCATATATTTT. Translating it yields CASSLWGLRGTIYF.

Notes on this clone: Other DNA variants within this sample encode the same CDR3. The V and J genes are TRBV28 and TRBJ1-4; D remains unclear. Trimming shortened V by 2 bases and J by 0 bases, and 7 bases separated the two germline ends. CDR1 and CDR2 (germline): MDHEN, SYDVKM. This CDR3 has 15 residues. This chain's CDR3 is CASSLALATNEKLFF. CDR3 coding DNA: TGTGCCAGCAGTTTAGCCTTAGCAACTAATGAAAAACTGTTTTTT. The full variable domain, with the rest looked up from reference TRBV28 and TRBJ1-4, is DVKVTQSSRYLVKRTGEKVFLECVQDMDHENMFWYRQDPGLGLRLIYFSYDVKMKEKGDIPEGYSVSREKKERFSLILESASTNQTSMYLCASSLALATNEKLFFGSGTQLSVL.

The chain has TRBV23-1 and TRBJ2-1; the D gene is possibly TRBD1 (5 bases). TRBV23-1 is an open reading frame whose function is uncertain. This CDR3 is 17 amino acids long. V was trimmed by 4 bases and J by 4 bases, leaving 20 bases between them. CDR3 DNA: TGCGCCAGCAGTCCTGCCAGTGGACACTTTAGATACAATGAGCAGTTCTTC. This sequence encodes CASSPASGHFRYNEQFF.

The rearrangement uses TRBV10-3 and TRBJ2-3; either TRBD1 or TRBD2 may fit D (6 bases each). The germline V gene encodes CDR1 ENHRY and CDR2 SYGVKD. The V gene lost 2 bases and the J gene lost 2 bases, with 20 bases spanning the gap. This CDR3 contains 18 residues. CDR3 amino acids: CAISEPGAGWEPTDTQYF. The CDR3 DNA follows: TGTGCCATCAGTGAGCCGGGGGCGGGTTGGGAACCCACAGATACGCAGTATTTT.

The V call is TRBV4-1, the J call TRBJ2-7; 11 positions agree with TRBD2. The V gene's germline CDR1 is MGHRA and CDR2 YSYEKL. V shed 1 base, J shed 4 bases, and the junction held 9 bases outside the gene matches. The CDR3 spans 17 residues. The CDR3 here is CASSQALGSGREYEQYF. The CDR3 DNA reads TGCGCCAGCAGCCAAGCCCTAGGTAGCGGGAGGGAATACGAGCAGTACTTC.

This clone showed up just a few times. The gene calls are TRBV4-1 and TRBJ2-7; D is perhaps TRBD2 (5 bases). V was trimmed by 1 base and J by 6 bases, leaving 10 bases between them. Germline V gene sequence: CDR1 MGHRA, CDR2 YSYEKL. The CDR3 spans 13 residues. The CDR3 bases are TGCGCCAGCAGCCAAGTGGGGAGAGGCGAGCAGTACTTC. Translation gives CASSQVGRGEQYF.

The chain recombines TRBV6-6 with TRBJ2-7, with 9 bases identical to TRBD1. With 5 bases clipped from V and 3 bases from J, the junction kept 5 bases outside the gene matches. Germline CDR1 reads MNHNY; CDR2 reads SVGAGI (reference sequence). The CDR3 totals 14 residues. The CDR3 DNA sequence: TGTGCCAGCAGTGTGGGGACAGGGAGCTACGAGCAGTACTTC. Amino acid sequence: CASSVGTGSYEQYF.

As to this clone: Other DNA sequences from this sample encode an identical CDR3 as well. The rearrangement links TRBV5-6 to TRBJ2-2; D is unresolved. From germline, CDR1 is SGHDT and CDR2 YYEEEE. The CDR3 extends over 14 amino acids. The V end was cut by 0 bases, the J end by 0 bases, with 3 bases between. CDR3 in amino acids: CASSLGANTGELFF. CDR3 nucleotides: TGTGCCAGCAGCTTGGGTGCGAACACCGGGGAGCTGTTTTTT. Supplemented by reference TRBV5-6 and TRBJ2-2, the full variable domain reads DAGVTQSPTHLIKTRGQQVTLRCSPKSGHDTVSWYQQALGQGPQFIFQYYEEEERQRGNFPDRFSGHQFPNYSSELNVNALLLGDSALYLCASSLGANTGELFFGEGSRLTVL.

Concerning this clone: The same CDR3 can be traced to other DNA sequences in this sample. The chain joins TRBV7-9 to TRBJ1-2, with TRBD1 as a possible D gene (6 bases). Trimming stripped 3 bases from V and 6 bases from J, with 8 bases between. CDR3 size: 12 residues. Germline values: CDR1 SEHNR, CDR2 FQNEAQ (reference sequence). CDR3 coding DNA: TGTGCCAGCAGCTTGACAGGAGATGGCTACACCTTC. It is translated as CASSLTGDGYTF.

The DNA for the CDR3 is TGTGCCAGCAGGGAGCAGGGGCTTGAAGCTTTCTTT. As protein: CASREQGLEAFF. The V gene is TRBV5-6, the J gene TRBJ1-1; possible D gene TRBD1, 6 bases. Germline V gene data show CDR1 as SGHDT and CDR2 as YYEEEE. The germline V and J ends were trimmed by 5 bases and 7 bases, with 12 bases remaining between them. The CDR3 has 12 amino acids.

The rearrangement joins TRBV6-6 to TRBJ2-7; D gene unclear. Germline assignment: CDR1 MNHNY and CDR2 SVGAGI (reference sequence). Trimming shortened V by 6 bases and J by 6 bases, and 12 bases separated the two germline ends. This CDR3 is 12 amino acids long. In nucleotides, the CDR3 is TGTGCCAGCAGCCCCACCTTTCTCGAGCAGTACTTC. Its protein is CASSPTFLEQYF.

The V call is TRBV19, the J call TRBJ1-5; D gene ambiguous. Trimming removed 5 bases at V and 0 bases at J, with 11 bases between. Germline lookup yields CDR1 LNHDA and CDR2 SQIVND (reference sequence). This CDR3 region has 15 residues. The CDR3 DNA is TGTGCCAGTAGTCCCTCTGGTTATAGCAATCAGCCCCAGCATTTT. Residues: CASSPSGYSNQPQHF.

The rearrangement uses TRBV6-5 and TRBJ2-3, with D unresolved. Germline CDR1 is MNHEY and CDR2 is SVGAGI. The CDR3 totals 15 residues. The ends were cut back, 6 bases at V and 2 bases at J, with 15 bases in the middle. The CDR3 loop is CASSNRARHTDTQYF. In nucleotides, the CDR3 is TGTGCCAGCAGCAATCGAGCCCGTCACACAGATACGCAGTATTTT.

V usage is TRBV11-2 and J usage is TRBJ2-2; a weak D match, TRBD1 (6 bases). The CDR3 is 16 amino acids. Germline assignment: CDR1 SGHAT and CDR2 FQNNGV. The V and J ends lost 0 bases and 2 bases respectively, with 10 bases between them. The CDR3 reads CASSLEGTYNTGELFF. The CDR3, as DNA: TGTGCCAGCAGCTTAGAAGGGACATATAACACCGGGGAGCTGTTTTTT.

The rearrangement links TRBV6-5 to TRBJ1-1; no firm D call. CDR3 length: 12 residues. CDR1 and CDR2 from the germline V gene are MNHEY and SVGAGI. V was pared by 6 bases and J by 8 bases, with 13 bases between. The CDR3 loop reads CASSYSQQEAFF. As DNA, the CDR3 is TGTGCCAGCAGCTATTCACAGCAGGAAGCTTTCTTT.

J is TRBJ2-7 and V is TRBV13, with D unclear. The germline V and J ends were trimmed by 1 base and 3 bases, with 16 bases remaining between them. This CDR3 is built from 16 residues. Germline V gene sequence: CDR1 PRHDT, CDR2 FYEKMQ (reference sequence). CDR3 region: CASSLADIGWGYEQYF. The CDR3 nucleotides read TGTGCCAGCAGCTTAGCAGATATTGGTTGGGGCTACGAGCAGTACTTC.

In this sample, this clone turned up once. The V call is TRBV7-9, the J call TRBJ2-1; D uncertain. Germline V gives CDR1 SEHNR, CDR2 FQNEAQ (reference sequence). This CDR3 region has 15 residues. Between the trimmed V and J ends, which lost 7 bases and 3 bases, there was a span of 16 bases. Written as DNA, the CDR3 is TGTGCCAGCACCCCCCTAGGGATAATCTACAATGAGCAGTTCTTC. Translated: CASTPLGIIYNEQFF.

The V gene is TRBV13, the J gene TRBJ2-1, with D possibly TRBD2 on 6 matching bases. The V gene's germline CDR1 is PRHDT and CDR2 FYEKMQ (reference sequence). Trimming removed 5 bases from V and 2 bases from J, with 10 bases in between. The CDR3 totals 14 residues. The CDR3 DNA follows: TGTGCCAGCAGCACGCGGGGTCCCTACAATGAGCAGTTCTTC. Protein: CASSTRGPYNEQFF.